Below are 17 T cell receptor beta chains sequenced from a single sample in a study of T cells after yellow fever vaccination. TCRdb passed the 5' RACE reads through MiXCR, listing each CDR3 protein once. Of about 510,000 distinct CDR3 sequences in the sample, 21% were seen once. The source was PBMCs, collected roughly 20 days after the first yellow fever vaccination. Receptor source: a man aged 18 to 30 who received the YFV17D yellow fever vaccine.

This clonotype has just a few counts. The V and J genes are TRBV30 and TRBJ2-5; D ambiguous. V was clipped by 0 bases and J by 5 bases, with 10 bases between them. The germline V gene has CDR1 GTSNPN and CDR2 SVGIG (reference sequence). The CDR3 totals 13 residues. The CDR3: CAWSVRFGETQYF. CDR3 in DNA: TGTGCCTGGAGTGTACGGTTCGGGGAGACCCAGTACTTC.

In this sample, this clonotype turned up a few times. The V call is TRBV5-1, the J call TRBJ2-3; TRBD2 is a possible D gene (5 bases). Trimming cost V 0 bases and J 2 bases, with 10 bases left between them. The CDR3 is 15 amino acids. Germline CDR1 SGHRS, CDR2 YFSETQ. The CDR3: CASSLVGLPTDTQYF. The CDR3 DNA is TGCGCCAGCAGCTTGGTAGGACTTCCCACAGATACGCAGTATTTT.

The chain carries TRBV5-6 and TRBJ1-5, with 7 positions matching TRBD1. CDR3 length: 14 residues. CDR1 is SGHDT and CDR2 is YYEEEE in the germline V gene. V gave up 0 bases and J gave up 6 bases; unmatched junction bases: 3. CDR3 DNA: TGTGCCAGCAGCTTGGCAGGGGGTGCTCAGCCCCAGCATTTT. Translated: CASSLAGGAQPQHF.

This clonotype was seen a handful of times. The chain carries TRBV7-2 and TRBJ1-1; possibly TRBD1 for D (5 bases). V was shortened by 1 base and J by 6 bases, with 12 bases between the two germline ends. This CDR3 contains 14 residues. Germline values: CDR1 SGHTA, CDR2 FQGNSA. The CDR3 nucleotides read TGTGCCAGCAGCTTAGTTGGGGCTAAGGCTGAAGCTTTCTTT. Protein: CASSLVGAKAEAFF.

The chain employs TRBV19 and TRBJ1-5, with D tentatively TRBD1 (5 bases). Per germline, CDR1 LNHDA and CDR2 SQIVND (reference sequence). V was shortened by 10 bases and J by 4 bases, with 20 bases between the two germline ends. There are 15 residues in the CDR3. CDR3 DNA: TGTGCCACCCGGGACGGGAGCCTAATTAATCAGCCCCAGCATTTT. Protein: CATRDGSLINQPQHF.

The V and J genes are TRBV7-2 and TRBJ2-3; 7 nucleotides match TRBD2. CDR3 size: 16 residues. J was trimmed by 1 base and V by 0 bases; bases with no gene match: 4. Germline V gives CDR1 SGHTA, CDR2 FQGNSA. The CDR3 bases are TGTGCCAGCAGCTTAGCGCGGGCGGGGGGCACAGATACGCAGTATTTT. It specifies CASSLARAGGTDTQYF.

As for this clonotype: Sequence at one end of the junction differs from germline and may be a read error. This rearrangement joins TRBV7-2 to TRBJ1-2; TRBD1 matches at 10 bases. The CDR3 totals 15 residues. The germline V gene encodes CDR1 SGHTA and CDR2 FQGNSA. CDR3 protein: CASSLGTGVQYGYTF. The CDR3, as DNA: TGTGCCAGCAGTTTAGGGACAGGGGTTCAGTATGGCTACACCTTC.

This clonotype showed up just a few times. The chain combines TRBV12-3 or TRBV12-4 with TRBJ2-5, with D perhaps TRBD2 (6 bases). The V end lost 6 bases, the J end lost 5 bases, and 16 bases lay between the germline ends. This CDR3 contains 14 residues. The CDR3, as DNA: TGTGCCAGCAGCCACTGGGGGGTGAAGGAGACCCAGTACTTC. Translation: CASSHWGVKETQYF.

The chain recombines TRBV28 with TRBJ2-3; possibly TRBD1 for D (7 bases). Per the germline V gene, CDR1 is MDHEN and CDR2 is SYDVKM. V was pared by 8 bases and J by 2 bases, with 17 bases between. The CDR3 is 15 residues long. CDR3 protein: CASAEGARNTDTQYF. CDR3 coding DNA: TGTGCCAGCGCGGAGGGGGCGAGGAACACAGATACGCAGTATTTT.

In its sample, this clonotype was seen a few times. This chain connects TRBV4-3 to TRBJ2-2; D unresolved. V dropped 1 base and J dropped 1 base, with 7 bases sitting between them. Germline V CDR1 and CDR2: LGHNA, YSLEER. The CDR3 length is 15 residues. The CDR3 reads CASSQAQLNTGELFF. The CDR3 coding sequence is TGCGCCAGCAGCCAAGCACAGCTGAACACCGGGGAGCTGTTTTTT.

V is TRBV6-2 or TRBV6-3 and J is TRBJ2-1; 9 positions match TRBD2. CDR1 is MNHEY and CDR2 is SVGEGT in the germline V gene. J gave up 6 bases and V 3 bases, and 12 bases lay outside the gene matches. This CDR3 has 17 residues. The CDR3 reads CASSYAYGGLAVNEQFF. CDR3 nucleotides: TGTGCCAGCAGTTATGCGTACGGGGGACTAGCAGTCAATGAGCAGTTCTTC.

The genes are TRBV25-1 and TRBJ1-1; unclear D gene. Per germline, CDR1 MGHDK and CDR2 SYGVNS. V was cut by 2 bases and J by 6 bases, with 13 bases left in between. The CDR3 runs to 14 residues. The CDR3 DNA is TGTGCCAGCAGTGAAGCAGGCACCCTCCCTGAAGCTTTCTTT. The encoded protein is CASSEAGTLPEAFF.

This chain links TRBV7-2 with TRBJ2-3, with 7 bases matching TRBD2. Trimming cost V 1 base and J 1 base; bases outside gene matches: 5. CDR1 and CDR2 (germline): SGHTA, FQGNSA. The CDR3 loop spans 16 amino acids. The CDR3 sequence is CASSLVGLAGTDTQYF. The CDR3 bases are TGTGCCAGCAGCTTAGTTGGGCTAGCGGGCACAGATACGCAGTATTTT.

The V gene is TRBV24-1, the J gene TRBJ2-5; D is unresolved. Germline V CDR1 and CDR2: KGHDR, SFDVKD. This CDR3 is 15 amino acids long. Trimming took 2 bases from V and 0 from J, leaving 9 bases between them. CDR3 amino acids: CATSDSGTYQETQYF. For the CDR3, the DNA is TGTGCCACCAGTGATTCCGGAACCTACCAAGAGACCCAGTACTTC.

This clonotype was seen more than once but under ten times. V gene TRBV18 combines with J gene TRBJ1-4; D unclear. In germline, CDR1 is KGHSH, CDR2 LQKENI. Trimming pared 3 bases from V and 14 bases from J, leaving 19 bases between. The CDR3 contains 14 residues. The CDR3: CASSPSDSGVGLFF. CDR3 in DNA: TGTGCCAGCTCACCGAGTGATTCGGGCGTCGGGCTGTTTTTT. The full variable domain, its missing parts supplied by reference TRBV18 and TRBJ1-4, is NAGVMQNPRHLVRRRGQEARLRCSPMKGHSHVYWYRQLPEEGLKFMVYLQKENIIDESGMPKERFSAEFPKEGPSILRIQQVVRGDSAAYFCASSPSDSGVGLFFGSGTQLSVL.

This clonotype was seen more than once but under ten times. The J gene is TRBJ2-1, the V gene TRBV29-1, with D unclear. Trimming took off 5 bases at V and 3 bases at J, with 17 bases between the two ends. Germline V gene sequence: CDR1 SQVTM, CDR2 ANQGSEA. The CDR3 length is 15 residues. The DNA of the CDR3 is TGCAGCGTTCCCCCAGCTGGGGTCCTCTACAATGAGCAGTTCTTC. Translating it yields CSVPPAGVLYNEQFF.

The chain carries TRBV5-5 and TRBJ2-3, with TRBD1 identical over 9 bases. V shed 4 bases and J 4 bases; nucleotides not matched to a gene: 10. The CDR3 has 16 amino acids. The germline CDR1 and CDR2 sequences are SGHKS and YYEKEE (reference sequence). CDR3 in amino acids: CASSMQRDRESDTQYF. In nucleotides, the CDR3 is TGTGCCAGCAGCATGCAAAGGGACAGGGAGTCAGATACGCAGTATTTT.